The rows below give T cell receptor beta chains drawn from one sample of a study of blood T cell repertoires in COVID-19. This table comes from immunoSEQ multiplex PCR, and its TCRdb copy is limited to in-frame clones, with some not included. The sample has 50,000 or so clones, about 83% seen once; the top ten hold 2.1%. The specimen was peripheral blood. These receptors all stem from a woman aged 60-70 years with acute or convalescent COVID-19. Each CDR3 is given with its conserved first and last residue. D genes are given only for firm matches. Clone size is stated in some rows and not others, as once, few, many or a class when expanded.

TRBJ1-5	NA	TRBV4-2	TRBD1	CASSQIGTGGVTAQHF	TGTGCCAGCAGCCAAATCGGGACAGGGGGGGTGACGGCCCAGCATTTT
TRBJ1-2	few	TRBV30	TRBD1	CAADRTNYGYTF	TGTGCCGCGGACAGGACTAACTATGGCTACACCTTC
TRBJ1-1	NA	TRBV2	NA	CASSDDYYSGSLNTEAFF	TGTGCCAGCAGTGACGACTACTACTCCGGATCGTTGAACACTGAAGCTTTCTTT
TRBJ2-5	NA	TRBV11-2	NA	CASSLDTVGRGRETQYF	TGTGCCAGCAGCTTAGATACAGTGGGCCGGGGTAGAGAGACCCAGTACTTC
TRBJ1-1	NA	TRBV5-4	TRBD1	CATTGGSMNTEAFF	TGTGCCACTACAGGGGGGAGCATGAACACTGAAGCTTTCTTT
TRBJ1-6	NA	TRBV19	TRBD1	CASSRGQGGNSPLHF	TGTGCCAGTAGTCGGGGACAGGGGGGCAATTCACCCCTCCACTTT
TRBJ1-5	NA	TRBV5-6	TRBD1	CASSLGRQGTAQHF	TGTGCCAGCAGCTTGGGGAGACAGGGAACAGCCCAGCATTTT
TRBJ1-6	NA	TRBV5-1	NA	CASSSGRSPLHF	TGCGCCAGCAGCTCAGGTCGTTCACCCCTCCACTTT
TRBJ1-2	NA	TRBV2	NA	CASSEWSLLYGYTF	TGTGCCAGCAGTGAGTGGAGTCTTCTCTATGGCTACACCTTC
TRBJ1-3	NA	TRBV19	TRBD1	CASSARDRGSVRGNTIYF	TGTGCCAGTAGTGCCCGGGACAGGGGTTCCGTTCGTGGAAACACCATATATTTT
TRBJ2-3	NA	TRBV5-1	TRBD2	CASSSGTSGSADTQYF	TGCGCCAGCAGCTCCGGGACTAGCGGGAGTGCAGATACGCAGTATTTT
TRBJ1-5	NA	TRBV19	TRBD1	CASGTGGNQPQHF	TGTGCCAGTGGGACAGGGGGCAATCAGCCCCAGCATTTT
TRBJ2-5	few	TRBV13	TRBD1	CASSLRSTGGGSETQYF	TGTGCCAGCAGCTTACGGAGCACAGGGGGCGGGTCGGAGACCCAGTACTTC
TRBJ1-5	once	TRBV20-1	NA	CSASQGTGNQPQHF	TGCAGTGCTAGTCAGGGCACGGGTAATCAGCCCCAGCATTTT
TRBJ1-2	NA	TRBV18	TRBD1	CASSSVLGQGDYGYTF	TGTGCCAGCTCATCCGTATTAGGACAGGGGGACTATGGCTACACCTTC
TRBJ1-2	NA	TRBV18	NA	CASSLNTFYGYTF	TGTGCCAGCTCACTCAACACCTTCTATGGCTACACCTTC
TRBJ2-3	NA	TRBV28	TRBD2	CASSLSGEVTDTQYF	TGTGCCAGCAGTTTAAGCGGGGAGGTCACAGATACGCAGTATTTT
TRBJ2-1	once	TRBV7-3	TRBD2	CASSLTGLAVYNEQFF	TGTGCCAGCAGCTTAACGGGACTAGCGGTATACAATGAGCAGTTCTTC
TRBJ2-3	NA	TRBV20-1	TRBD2	CSASPLADSSTDTQYF	TGCAGTGCTAGTCCCCTAGCGGATTCTAGCACAGATACGCAGTATTTT
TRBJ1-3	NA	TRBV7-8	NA	CASSLAGVMSSGNTIYF	TGTGCCAGCAGCTTAGCTGGAGTAATGAGCTCTGGAAACACCATATATTTT
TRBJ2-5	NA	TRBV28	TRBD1	CASSSQGAGETQYF	TGTGCCAGCAGTAGCCAGGGGGCAGGGGAGACCCAGTACTTC
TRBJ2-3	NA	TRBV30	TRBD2	CAWRQGTSGRASKDTQYF	TGTGCCTGGAGACAAGGGACTAGCGGGAGGGCCTCAAAAGATACGCAGTATTTT
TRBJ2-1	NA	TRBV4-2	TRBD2	CASSQIGLGTYNEQFF	TGTGCCAGCAGCCAAATTGGACTAGGCACGTACAATGAGCAGTTCTTC
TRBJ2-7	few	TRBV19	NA	CASSSGRDIGTYEQYF	TGTGCCAGTAGTTCTGGAAGGGACATAGGTACCTACGAGCAGTACTTC
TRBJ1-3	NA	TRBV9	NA	CASGSGRKAGNTIYF	TGTGCCAGCGGATCCGGGAGGAAGGCTGGAAACACCATATATTTT
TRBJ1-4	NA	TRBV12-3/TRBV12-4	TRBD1	CASSPRGPEKLFF	TGTGCCAGCAGTCCCAGGGGGCCTGAAAAACTGTTTTTT
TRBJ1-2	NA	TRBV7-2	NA	CASTRQTAPSDNGYTF	TGTGCCAGCACCCGACAGACAGCCCCGTCGGACAATGGCTACACCTTC
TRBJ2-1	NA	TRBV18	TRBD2	CASSLLVAGVHNEQFF	TGTGCCAGCTCACTGCTTGTAGCGGGAGTCCACAATGAGCAGTTCTTC
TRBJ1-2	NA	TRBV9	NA	CASSPDRQTYGYTF	TGTGCCAGCAGCCCTGATAGACAGACCTATGGCTACACCTTC
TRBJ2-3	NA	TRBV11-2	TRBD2	CASSLAGGPDTQYF	TGTGCCAGCAGCTTGGCGGGAGGGCCAGATACGCAGTATTTT
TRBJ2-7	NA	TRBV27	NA	CASRSFSYEQYF	TGTGCCAGCAGATCCTTCTCCTACGAGCAGTACTTC